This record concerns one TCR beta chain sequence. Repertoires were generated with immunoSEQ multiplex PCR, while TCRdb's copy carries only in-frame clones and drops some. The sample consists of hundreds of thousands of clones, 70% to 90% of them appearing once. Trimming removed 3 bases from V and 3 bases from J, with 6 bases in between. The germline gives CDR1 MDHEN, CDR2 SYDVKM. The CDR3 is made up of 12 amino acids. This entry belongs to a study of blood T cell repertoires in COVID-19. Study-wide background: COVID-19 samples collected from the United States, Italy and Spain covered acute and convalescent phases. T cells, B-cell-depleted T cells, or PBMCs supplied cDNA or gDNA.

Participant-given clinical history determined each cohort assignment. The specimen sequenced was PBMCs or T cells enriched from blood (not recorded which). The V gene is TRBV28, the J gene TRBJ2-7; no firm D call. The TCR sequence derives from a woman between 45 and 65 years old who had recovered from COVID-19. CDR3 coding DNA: TGTGCCAGCAGTTTCTACCTCTACGAGCAGTACTTC. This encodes CASSFYLYEQYF.